These 3 T cell receptor beta chains were all obtained from the same sample, sequenced in a study of CD8+ T cells in alopecia areata. Following RNA extraction, reverse transcription yielded cDNA that acted as the sequencing template. Assay used: immunoSEQ multiplex PCR; TCRdb lists only in-frame clones, some missing. Of 130,000 or so clones in the sample, almost 50% were seen once. This sample comprised CD8+ T cells sorted from blood, obtained at week 0. Source of these receptors: a human donor with alopecia areata.

The chain recombines TRBV13 with TRBJ2-5, with D maybe TRBD1 (5 bases). The V end lost 6 bases, the J end lost 0 bases, and 11 bases lay between the germline ends. CDR1 and CDR2 from the germline V gene are PRHDT and FYEKMQ (reference sequence). This CDR3 has 14 amino acids. As DNA, the CDR3 is TGTGCCAGCAGTTCCCGACAGTACCAAGAGACCCAGTACTTC. Its protein is CASSSRQYQETQYF.

This clone was detected only once. This chain connects TRBV6-6 to TRBJ2-7; TRBD1 matches at 7 bases. Trimming took 5 bases from V and 2 from J; bases not matched to a gene: 6. The germline CDR1 and CDR2 sequences are MNHNY and SVGAGI (reference sequence). This CDR3 is built from 14 residues. The CDR3 region is CASSDREIPYEQYF. The CDR3 nucleotides are TGTGCCAGCAGTGACAGGGAGATCCCCTACGAGCAGTACTTC.

This sequence joins TRBV5-1 and TRBJ2-1; D is undetermined. V lost 0 bases, J lost 6 bases, and 4 bases lay in between. The CDR3 has 12 residues. Germline V gene data show CDR1 as SGHRS and CDR2 as YFSETQ. The CDR3 coding sequence is TGCGCCAGCAGCTTGGGCCTCAATGAGCAGTTCTTC. Translated: CASSLGLNEQFF.